Here is one T cell receptor (beta chain) with its context. Additional DNA sequences in this sample encode the identical CDR3. The sample originates from a study of cytomegalovirus exposure and HLA in healthy donors. Germline V lookup: CDR1 MNHEY, CDR2 SVGAGI. The CDR3 is 12 amino acids. Trimming took 4 bases from V and 5 from J, leaving 8 bases between them. A multiplex PCR was run with 60 Vbeta primers and 13 Jbeta primers. Profiled with immunoSEQ multiplex PCR; TCRdb holds only in-frame clones, not every one. The sample has about 150,000 clones; 77% are singletons. The donors gave bone marrow, and they were healthy.

The sample taken for sequencing was PBMCs. J is TRBJ1-1 and V is TRBV6-5; D gene ambiguous. This receptor was obtained from a woman in her 30s in good health and CMV-seropositive. The CDR3 loop is CASSSVRTEAFF. The CDR3 DNA follows: TGTGCCAGCAGTTCTGTACGGACTGAAGCTTTCTTT.